Listed here are 24 T cell receptor beta chains from one sample, sequenced in a study of cytotoxic CD8 clonotypes in ibrutinib-treated CLL. Some clones are missing from TCRdb's copy, which holds only in-frame ones; the method was immunoSEQ multiplex PCR. Found here are 35,000 to 50,000 clones, roughly three quarters of them singletons; the top ten hold roughly 13%. The sample consisted of PBMCs, taken after 12 months of ibrutinib treatment. The receptors come from a human donor with chronic lymphocytic leukemia.

The chain uses TRBV5-1 and TRBJ1-2; possible D gene TRBD1, 6 bases. Germline V gene lookup returns CDR1 SGHRS and CDR2 YFSETQ. This CDR3 contains 13 residues. Trimming removed 4 bases from V and 7 bases from J, with 14 bases in between. In DNA form, the CDR3 reads TGCGCCAGCAGCCCTAGGACAGTTGGTGGCTACACCTTC. Its translation: CASSPRTVGGYTF.

This chain joins TRBV19 and TRBJ2-2, with 9 bases matching TRBD2. This CDR3 is built from 17 residues. Germline-derived CDR1 and CDR2 are LNHDA and SQIVND (reference sequence). J gave up 4 bases and V 3 bases, and 9 bases lay outside the gene matches. The CDR3 sequence: CASSIVAGGYGTGELFF. The CDR3 coding sequence is TGTGCCAGTAGTATCGTTGCGGGAGGGTACGGCACCGGGGAGCTGTTTTTT. The full variable domain, completed using reference TRBV19 and TRBJ2-2, is DGGITQSPKYLFRKEGQNVTLSCEQNLNHDAMYWYRQDPGQGLRLIYYSQIVNDFQKGDIAEGYSVSREKKESFPLTVTSAQKNPTAFYLCASSIVAGGYGTGELFFGEGSRLTVL.

V is TRBV7-9 and J is TRBJ2-5; no clear D. The ends were cut back, 3 bases at V and 5 bases at J, with 13 bases in the middle. Germline values: CDR1 SEHNR, CDR2 FQNEAQ (reference sequence). The CDR3 loop spans 14 amino acids. CDR3 nucleotides: TGTGCCAGCAGCTTCAATGCGCAGACGGAGACCCAGTACTTC. Its translation is CASSFNAQTETQYF.

The chain couples TRBV7-2 to TRBJ2-5; D is unresolved. Trimming stripped 5 bases from V and 0 bases from J, with 7 bases between. CDR3 size: 13 residues. The germline V gene encodes CDR1 SGHTA and CDR2 FQGNSA. The CDR3 loop is CASSRSNQETQYF. CDR3 bases: TGTGCCAGCAGCAGGTCCAACCAAGAGACCCAGTACTTC.

The chain links TRBV2 to TRBJ2-1, with TRBD2 matching 7 bases. Germline assignment: CDR1 SNHLY and CDR2 FYNNEI. The ends lost 3 bases at V and 3 bases at J; junction bases unmatched: 14. The CDR3 has 18 amino acids. In nucleotides, the CDR3 is TGTGCCAGCAGTGAGGATTGGTCTAGCGGAGATTTCTACAATGAGCAGTTCTTC. Translating gives CASSEDWSSGDFYNEQFF. The variable domain in full, with the rest retrieved from reference TRBV2 and TRBJ2-1, is EPEVTQTPSHQVTQMGQEVILRCVPISNHLYFYWYRQILGQKVEFLVSFYNNEISEKSEIFDDQFSVERPDGSNFTLKIRSTKLEDSAMYFCASSEDWSSGDFYNEQFFGPGTRLTVL.

In its sample, this clone was seen a few times. The V gene is TRBV11-2, the J gene TRBJ2-1, with no clear D. Germline CDR1 SGHAT, CDR2 FQNNGV. The CDR3 length is 11 residues. V lost 3 bases to trimming and J lost 15 bases, with 12 bases between them. The CDR3 DNA is TGTGCCAGCAGCTTTGGATCCCTAGGGTTCTTC. Translating it yields CASSFGSLGFF.

The genes are TRBV28 and TRBJ1-2; D is perhaps TRBD1 (6 bases). This CDR3 spans 15 amino acids. V lost 7 bases and J 7 bases, leaving 22 bases between the germline ends. Germline CDR1 is MDHEN and CDR2 is SYDVKM. For the CDR3, the DNA is TGTGCCAGCACCCCGTCGGGACATAAATCGATTGGCTACACCTTC. Protein: CASTPSGHKSIGYTF.

The chain recombines TRBV14 with TRBJ1-2; D might be TRBD1 (5 bases). V was shortened by 4 bases and J by 5 bases, with 32 bases between the two germline ends. The CDR3 has 20 residues. Germline lookup yields CDR1 SGHDN and CDR2 FVKESK. The CDR3 DNA sequence: TGTGCCAGCAGCCCTTACATCCCCGGTGCGGGGAGGGGCAGGCGGTATGGCTACACCTTC. Protein sequence: CASSPYIPGAGRGRRYGYTF.

The J gene is TRBJ1-5, the V gene TRBV4-1; D uncertain. CDR1 MGHRA and CDR2 YSYEKL come from the germline V gene. There are 13 residues in the CDR3. Trimming removed 0 bases from V and 3 bases from J, with 3 bases in between. In DNA, the CDR3 is TGCGCCAGCAGCCAAGATAACAATCAGCCCCAGCATTTT. This sequence encodes CASSQDNNQPQHF.

The chain combines TRBV28 with TRBJ2-2; 8 bases are shared with TRBD2. The germline V gene encodes CDR1 MDHEN and CDR2 SYDVKM. Trimming cost V 8 bases and J 5 bases; bases outside gene matches: 4. This CDR3 spans 13 amino acids. The DNA for the CDR3 is TGTGCCAGCGGGCGGGGGGTGACCGGGGAGCTGTTTTTT. It encodes CASGRGVTGELFF.

CDR3 DNA: TGTGCCAGCAGCCCCCTGGGGGAAGGGCGGGAAGGTGAGCAGTACTTC. Protein sequence: CASSPLGEGREGEQYF. The chain couples TRBV7-2 to TRBJ2-7; weak D call: TRBD2 (6 bases). Germline V gene lookup returns CDR1 SGHTA and CDR2 FQGNSA. This CDR3 contains 16 residues. The V and J ends lost 5 bases and 7 bases respectively, with 24 bases between them. The full variable domain, rest sourced from reference TRBV7-2 and TRBJ2-7, is GAGVSQSPSNKVTEKGKDVELRCDPISGHTALYWYRQSLGQGLEFLIYFQGNSAPDKSGLPSDRFSAERTGGSVSTLTIQRTQQEDSAVYLCASSPLGEGREGEQYFGPGTRLTVT.

The chain combines TRBV28 with TRBJ2-2; possible D gene TRBD2, 6 bases. This CDR3 spans 16 amino acids. Germline V CDR1 and CDR2: MDHEN, SYDVKM. Trimming took off 7 bases at V and 0 bases at J, with 15 bases between the two ends. In DNA, the CDR3 is TGTGCCAGCACCGTGGGGCCGGGGGCGAACACCGGGGAGCTGTTTTTT. This encodes CASTVGPGANTGELFF.

The rearrangement uses TRBV5-1 and TRBJ2-5, with D perhaps matching TRBD2 (6 bases). The CDR3 is made up of 13 amino acids. V shed 5 bases and J shed 4 bases, with 12 bases lying between them. CDR1 SGHRS and CDR2 YFSETQ come from the germline V gene. This CDR3 is CASRNTGGETQYF. The CDR3 nucleotides read TGCGCCAGCAGGAATACCGGGGGAGAGACCCAGTACTTC.

The chain recombines TRBV10-3 with TRBJ2-7; D uncertain. The germline V gene encodes CDR1 ENHRY and CDR2 SYGVKD. V was trimmed by 4 bases and J by 3 bases, leaving 4 bases between them. The CDR3 has 11 amino acids. CDR3 DNA: TGTGCCATCAGTGGAGGCTACGAGCAGTACTTC. Translated: CAISGGYEQYF.

The chain joins TRBV9 to TRBJ2-6; no definite D call. The CDR3 runs 14 residues. Per germline, CDR1 SGDLS and CDR2 YYNGEE. V lost 3 bases and J lost 0, with 4 bases in between. For the CDR3, the DNA is TGTGCCAGCAGCGACGTCTCTGGGGCCAACGTCCTGACTTTC. As protein: CASSDVSGANVLTF.

A remark on this clone: No conserved phenylalanine or tryptophan is present at the end of the CDR3, so a read error is the likely explanation. No DNA is shown, since the ends of the CDR3 on it are uncertain; the CDR3 is the one TCRdb lists. CDR3 residues: CASSERDGVLLI. The genes are TRBV2 and TRBJ2-7. In germline, CDR1 is SNHLY, CDR2 FYNNEI. Ends included, the CDR3 has 12 residues.

The table lists this clone with a few counts. J is TRBJ2-6 and V is TRBV2; no reliable D call. Germline V gene lookup returns CDR1 SNHLY and CDR2 FYNNEI. The V end was cut by 6 bases, the J end by 2 bases, with 5 bases between. This CDR3 contains 13 residues. The CDR3 spells CASSDAGANVLTF. In DNA, the CDR3 is TGTGCCAGCAGCGATGCTGGGGCCAACGTCCTGACTTTC.

This chain connects TRBV7-3 to TRBJ2-3, with D perhaps matching TRBD2 (6 bases). The CDR3 loop spans 15 amino acids. Looked up from germline, CDR1 is SGHTA and CDR2 is FQGTGA. V lost 2 bases, J lost 3 bases, and 12 bases lay in between. The CDR3 DNA reads as TGTGCCAGCAGCTTAGGGCTAGCGAGAACAGATACGCAGTATTTT. It translates to CASSLGLARTDTQYF. Using reference TRBV7-3 and TRBJ2-3 for the parts outside the CDR3, the full variable domain is GAGVSQTPSNKVTEKGKYVELRCDPISGHTALYWYRQSLGQGPEFLIYFQGTGAADDSGLPNDRFFAVRPEGSVSTLKIQRTERGDSAVYLCASSLGLARTDTQYFGPGTRLTVL.

The chain combines TRBV28 with TRBJ1-4, with a tentative D call TRBD1 (5 bases). Germline V gives CDR1 MDHEN, CDR2 SYDVKM. V was trimmed by 4 bases and J by 4 bases, leaving 13 bases between them. The CDR3 covers 15 residues. Written as DNA, the CDR3 is TGTGCCAGCAGTTCGTCGGGGGGGGATAATGAAAAACTGTTTTTT. It specifies CASSSSGGDNEKLFF. Complete variable domain (other parts from reference TRBV28 and TRBJ1-4): DVKVTQSSRYLVKRTGEKVFLECVQDMDHENMFWYRQDPGLGLRLIYFSYDVKMKEKGDIPEGYSVSREKKERFSLILESASTNQTSMYLCASSSSGGDNEKLFFGSGTQLSVL.

This clone qualifies as large. The V call is TRBV10-1, the J call TRBJ1-1; no definite D call. This CDR3 has 10 residues. The germline V and J ends were trimmed by 8 bases and 7 bases, with 8 bases remaining between them. The V gene's germline CDR1 is WNHNN and CDR2 SYGVQD (reference sequence). CDR3: CASGGDEAFF. The CDR3 region has the DNA TGCGCCAGCGGCGGAGATGAAGCTTTCTTT.

The chain links TRBV9 to TRBJ1-2; D is uncertain. Germline CDR1 and CDR2: SGDLS and YYNGEE. The CDR3 extends over 14 amino acids. Trimming shortened V by 3 bases and J by 8 bases, and 17 bases separated the two germline ends. The CDR3, as DNA: TGTGCCAGCAGCGCACGGTGGACCAGAGGGGGCTACACCTTC. It is translated as CASSARWTRGGYTF.

V gene TRBV9 combines with J gene TRBJ2-7; weak D call: TRBD2 (6 bases). In germline, CDR1 is SGDLS, CDR2 YYNGEE. V shed 0 bases and J shed 5 bases, with 12 bases lying between them. This CDR3 is built from 14 residues. CDR3 residues: CASSVAGEGDEQYF. DNA for the CDR3: TGTGCCAGCAGCGTAGCGGGAGAAGGAGACGAGCAGTACTTC.

This clone was recorded once. The chain's CDR3 is CASSLEVRNNEQFF. Written as DNA, the CDR3 is TGCGCCAGCAGCTTGGAAGTAAGGAACAATGAGCAGTTCTTC. The chain joins TRBV5-1 to TRBJ2-1; D is unresolved. V dropped 0 bases and J dropped 5 bases, with 9 bases sitting between them. CDR1 SGHRS and CDR2 YFSETQ come from the germline V gene. The CDR3 covers 14 residues.

The chain carries TRBV2 and TRBJ2-1, with 8 bases lining up with TRBD1. Germline assignment: CDR1 SNHLY and CDR2 FYNNEI. Trimming removed 5 bases from V and 14 bases from J; junction bases left unmatched: 8. The CDR3 loop spans 12 amino acids. The CDR3 here is CASSPDRVSEFF. The DNA of the CDR3 is TGTGCCAGCAGTCCGGACAGGGTTTCAGAGTTCTTC.